The TCR beta chain described here comes from a study of shared clonotypes between healthy human individuals. The method was immunoSEQ multiplex PCR; TCRdb's version includes in-frame clones alone and lacks a portion of them. The sample holds roughly 650,000 clones, about 97% seen once. In the case of this clone: The antigen remains undetermined.

V dropped 0 bases and J dropped 6 bases, with 5 bases sitting between them. CDR3 length: 12 amino acids. Germline assignment: CDR1 SGHVS and CDR2 FQNEAQ. The study's findings and limits: The study found 4.5% to 6% of naive CD4 clonotypes shared across a few donors.

This TCR was sampled from a woman aged 30 to 39 in good health. V usage is TRBV7-8 and J usage is TRBJ2-5; D is unresolved. The specimen sequenced was naive CD4+ T cells sorted from blood. The subset is: CD45RA+ positively selected. The CDR3 sequence is CASSLARKTQYF. CDR3 in DNA: TGTGCCAGCAGCTTAGCGCGAAAGACCCAGTACTTC.